The 29 T cell receptor beta chains below all came from one sample that was sequenced in a study of shared clonotypes between healthy human individuals. The assay was immunoSEQ multiplex PCR, and TCRdb's table has in-frame clones only and misses some. The data hold fewer than 550,000 clones, with about three quarters observed a single time. Sequencing was done on a sample of PBMCs. The receptors here all came from a woman aged 40 to 55 in good health. Some clones in this sample may be carry-over from other donors' samples.

The chain couples TRBV29-1 to TRBJ2-5; 8 nucleotides line up with TRBD1. The CDR3 has 15 amino acids. With 2 bases clipped from V and 5 bases from J, the junction kept 10 bases outside the gene matches. CDR1 SQVTM and CDR2 ANQGSEA come from the germline V gene. The CDR3 region is CSVELVRGPGETQYF. CDR3 bases: TGCAGCGTTGAACTGGTCAGGGGGCCTGGGGAGACCCAGTACTTC.

Turning to this clone: Additional DNA sequences in this sample encode the identical CDR3. This chain uses TRBV15 with TRBJ2-7, with D perhaps TRBD2 (6 bases). From germline, CDR1 is LNHNV and CDR2 YYDKDF (reference sequence). Trimming took off 0 bases at V and 4 bases at J, with 10 bases between the two ends. The CDR3 loop spans 14 amino acids. The CDR3 nucleotides read TGTGCCACCAGCAGAGATAAGGGGAGGTACGAGCAGTACTTC. Its protein product is CATSRDKGRYEQYF.

The chain is built from TRBV27 and TRBJ2-7; no clear D. Looked up from germline, CDR1 is MNHEY and CDR2 is SMNVEV (reference sequence). Trimming pared 1 base from V and 6 bases from J, leaving 13 bases between. CDR3 length: 14 residues. The CDR3 protein is CASSLWTLGSEQYF. The CDR3 bases are TGTGCCAGCAGTTTATGGACCCTAGGCTCCGAGCAGTACTTC.

This rearrangement joins TRBV18 to TRBJ2-2; D is unclear. The ends were cut back, 3 bases at V and 0 bases at J, with 11 bases in the middle. There are 16 residues in the CDR3. The germline V gene has CDR1 KGHSH and CDR2 LQKENI. CDR3 bases: TGTGCCAGCTCACCTTATAGTAATACGAACACCGGGGAGCTGTTTTTT. It encodes CASSPYSNTNTGELFF.

This clone was seen once. The chain employs TRBV15 and TRBJ1-2, with unresolved D. V lost 6 bases and J lost 6, with 14 bases in between. The CDR3 spans 13 residues. CDR1 is LNHNV, CDR2 YYDKDF, per germline (reference sequence). The CDR3 DNA reads TGTGCCACCAGTAGGCAGGCGGAAGATGGCTACACCTTC. Translated, it gives CATSRQAEDGYTF. Based on the CDR3 plus reference TRBV15 and TRBJ1-2, the full variable domain is DAMVIQNPRYQVTQFGKPVTLSCSQTLNHNVMYWYQQKSSQAPKLLFHYYDKDFNNEADTPDNFQSRRPNTSFCFLDIRSPGLGDTAMYLCATSRQAEDGYTFGSGTRLTVV.

A word on this clone: This same CDR3 is encoded by further DNA sequences in the sample. The V call is TRBV18, the J call TRBJ2-2; no reliable D call. This CDR3 has 16 amino acids. Germline loops: CDR1 KGHSH, CDR2 LQKENI. With 1 base removed from V and 0 bases from J, the gap between germline ends came to 9 bases. The CDR3 here is CASSPRTGTNTGELFF. The CDR3 DNA is TGTGCCAGCTCACCACGGACGGGCACGAACACCGGGGAGCTGTTTTTT.

CDR3: CASSSPASTDTQYF. CDR3 bases: TGTGCCAGCAGTTCCCCAGCTAGCACAGATACGCAGTATTTT. The V gene is TRBV28, the J gene TRBJ2-3; D not resolved. The CDR3 contains 14 residues. V was pared by 4 bases and J by 0 bases, with 8 bases between. Germline V gene data show CDR1 as MDHEN and CDR2 as SYDVKM.

The chain joins TRBV6-6 to TRBJ1-4, with D unclear. The V gene's germline CDR1 is MNHNY and CDR2 SVGAGI (reference sequence). With 4 bases removed from V and 7 bases from J, the gap between germline ends came to 7 bases. The length of the CDR3 is 12 residues. The DNA for the CDR3 is TGTGCCAGCAGTTCCCGTGTTGAAAAACTGTTTTTT. Translated, it gives CASSSRVEKLFF.

The rearrangement links TRBV29-1 to TRBJ2-1; TRBD2 matches at 9 bases. CDR3 size: 14 residues. Germline V lookup: CDR1 SQVTM, CDR2 ANQGSEA. Trimming took 2 bases from V and 8 from J; bases not matched to a gene: 7. Here the CDR3 DNA reads TGCAGCGTTGAATCCCGACTAGCGGAGGATGAGCAGTTCTTC. It encodes CSVESRLAEDEQFF.

The chain uses TRBV6-1 and TRBJ1-2; no reliable D call. The CDR3 sequence is 12 residues long. The germline V gene has CDR1 MNHNS and CDR2 SASEGT. Trimming pared 6 bases from V and 2 bases from J, leaving 7 bases between. CDR3: CASSSENYGYTF. CDR3 coding DNA: TGTGCCAGCAGCTCCGAGAACTATGGCTACACCTTC.

The rearrangement joins TRBV29-1 to TRBJ1-1; no reliable D call. Germline V gene sequence: CDR1 SQVTM, CDR2 ANQGSEA. V shed 4 bases and J shed 0 bases, with 9 bases lying between them. The CDR3 runs 13 residues. The CDR3 reads CSVAGSMNTEAFF. The CDR3 coding sequence is TGCAGCGTTGCGGGCAGTATGAACACTGAAGCTTTCTTT.

The chain couples TRBV18 to TRBJ1-1, with 7 bases matching TRBD1. V gave up 0 bases and J gave up 1 base; unmatched junction bases: 23. This CDR3 region has 22 residues. From germline, CDR1 is KGHSH and CDR2 LQKENI. In nucleotides, the CDR3 is TGTGCCAGCTCACCACCGGGGTCTCGGGTCGTGGACAGGTACTTTCGGAACACTGAAGCTTTCTTT. Its translation is CASSPPGSRVVDRYFRNTEAFF.

This chain joins TRBV7-3 and TRBJ2-2, with D perhaps matching TRBD2 (6 bases). Germline CDR1 and CDR2: SGHTA and FQGTGA. The CDR3 loop spans 18 amino acids. Trimming took off 2 bases at V and 4 bases at J, with 20 bases between the two ends. The CDR3 DNA reads as TGTGCCAGCAGCTTACGGCCGAGGAGGGTCCGTGGCACCGGGGAGCTGTTTTTT. As protein: CASSLRPRRVRGTGELFF.

V usage is TRBV28 and J usage is TRBJ2-5; TRBD2 aligns across 12 bases. Per germline, CDR1 MDHEN and CDR2 SYDVKM. Losses at the gene ends were 6 bases for V and 6 bases for J; bases not matched to a gene: 8. The CDR3 has 15 amino acids. The CDR3 reads CASRLLAGGVKTQYF. The CDR3 DNA is TGTGCCAGCAGATTACTAGCGGGAGGTGTAAAGACCCAGTACTTC.

The V gene is TRBV2, the J gene TRBJ1-6, with TRBD1 as a possible D gene (6 bases). V lost 8 bases and J 8 bases, leaving 13 bases between the germline ends. There are 13 residues in the CDR3. Germline V gene data show CDR1 as SNHLY and CDR2 as FYNNEI. The CDR3 DNA is TGTGCCAGCCTTACAGGGACCTATTCACCCCTCCACTTT. Amino acid sequence: CASLTGTYSPLHF.

This clone was seen once. CDR3 coding DNA: TGCGCCAGCAGCTTGACTAGCGGGACGAACACCGGGGAGCTGTTTTTT. Its translation is CASSLTSGTNTGELFF. The chain is built from TRBV5-1 and TRBJ2-2, with 10 nucleotides matching TRBD2. The CDR3 contains 16 residues. Germline V gene data show CDR1 as SGHRS and CDR2 as YFSETQ. V shed 1 base and J 0 bases; nucleotides not matched to a gene: 0.

This chain joins TRBV28 and TRBJ1-2; D call uncertain. V was pared by 2 bases and J by 4 bases, with 8 bases between. CDR1 and CDR2 from the germline V gene are MDHEN and SYDVKM. The CDR3 runs 13 residues. The CDR3 coding sequence is TGTGCCAGCAGTTTAACCGGAACCTATGGCTACACCTTC. Protein product: CASSLTGTYGYTF.

CDR3 sequence: CASSEQGLAVYEQYF. CDR3 bases: TGTGCCAGCAGTGAGCAGGGACTAGCAGTCTACGAGCAGTACTTC. The chain is built from TRBV6-1 and TRBJ2-7; 9 bases are a match to TRBD2. Trimming took 3 bases from V and 3 from J; bases not matched to a gene: 6. The CDR3 runs to 15 residues. Germline values: CDR1 MNHNS, CDR2 SASEGT.

The gene calls are TRBV7-2 and TRBJ1-2; D is possibly TRBD1 (5 bases). CDR1 is SGHTA, CDR2 FQGNSA, per germline. This CDR3 has 15 amino acids. Trimming removed 4 bases at V and 8 bases at J, with 20 bases between. CDR3 region: CASSYTGTVPGGYTF. As DNA, the CDR3 is TGTGCCAGCAGCTATACCGGGACTGTGCCGGGCGGCTACACCTTC. Supplemented by reference TRBV7-2 and TRBJ1-2, the full variable domain reads GAGVSQSPSNKVTEKGKDVELRCDPISGHTALYWYRQSLGQGLEFLIYFQGNSAPDKSGLPSDRFSAERTGGSVSTLTIQRTQQEDSAVYLCASSYTGTVPGGYTFGSGTRLTVV.

CDR3 residues: CASRGQFANTGELFF. The CDR3 DNA follows: TGTGCCAGCAGGGGACAGTTCGCGAACACCGGGGAGCTGTTTTTT. The chain employs TRBV28 and TRBJ2-2; 7 bases agree with TRBD1. The CDR3 spans 15 residues. Per the germline V gene, CDR1 is MDHEN and CDR2 is SYDVKM. Germline trimming cut 6 bases from V and 0 bases from J; bases unmatched to any gene: 4.

The J gene is TRBJ2-3, the V gene TRBV5-1; the D is unclear. Looked up from germline, CDR1 is SGHRS and CDR2 is YFSETQ. This CDR3 comprises 15 residues. V was cut by 3 bases and J by 1 base, with 12 bases left in between. The CDR3, as DNA: TGCGCCAGCAGCTCCGTATACGCAGGCACAGATACGCAGTATTTT. Its protein is CASSSVYAGTDTQYF.

The chain combines TRBV27 with TRBJ1-1; D is uncertain. The CDR3 spans 13 residues. The V gene lost 7 bases and the J gene lost 4 bases, with 13 bases spanning the gap. Germline values: CDR1 MNHEY, CDR2 SMNVEV (reference sequence). Written as DNA, the CDR3 is TGTGCCAGCACCCCCGTAGTAGGCACTGAAGCTTTCTTT. Translated: CASTPVVGTEAFF.

V gene TRBV7-8 combines with J gene TRBJ2-3; TRBD2 aligns across 8 bases. With 4 bases clipped from V and 5 bases from J, the junction kept 11 bases outside the gene matches. Germline V gives CDR1 SGHVS, CDR2 FQNEAQ. The CDR3 is 16 residues long. Here the CDR3 reads CASSYLSAGAGDTQYF. CDR3 nucleotide sequence: TGTGCCAGCAGCTACCTCTCAGCGGGAGCTGGAGATACGCAGTATTTT.

The rearrangement uses TRBV9 and TRBJ2-5; D gene uncertain. The CDR3 length is 12 residues. V was clipped by 8 bases and J by 4 bases, with 12 bases between them. Germline V CDR1 and CDR2: SGDLS, YYNGEE. CDR3 coding DNA: TGTGCCAGTTCCTCGTGGGGAGAGACCCAGTACTTC. Amino acid sequence: CASSSWGETQYF. Using reference TRBV9 and TRBJ2-5 for the parts outside the CDR3, the full variable domain is DSGVTQTPKHLITATGQRVTLRCSPRSGDLSVYWYQQSLDQGLQFLIQYYNGEERAKGNILERFSAQQFPDLHSELNLSSLELGDSALYFCASSSWGETQYFGPGTRLLVL.

The chain combines TRBV5-6 with TRBJ1-5; TRBD1 aligns across 7 bases. Germline values: CDR1 SGHDT, CDR2 YYEEEE. Trimming removed 0 bases from V and 9 bases from J; junction bases left unmatched: 6. This CDR3 has 14 residues. The CDR3 region has the DNA TGTGCCAGCAGCTTGGGAAGGGGGCTGAGGCCCCAGCATTTT. This encodes CASSLGRGLRPQHF.

The chain combines TRBV28 with TRBJ2-3; D is perhaps TRBD1 (6 bases). Germline CDR1 reads MDHEN; CDR2 reads SYDVKM. This CDR3 spans 14 amino acids. Trimming took off 5 bases at V and 2 bases at J, with 11 bases between the two ends. CDR3 protein: CASSPTGYTDTQYF. CDR3 sequence (DNA): TGTGCCAGCAGTCCGACAGGATACACAGATACGCAGTATTTT. Filled out from reference TRBV28 and TRBJ2-3, the complete variable domain reads DVKVTQSSRYLVKRTGEKVFLECVQDMDHENMFWYRQDPGLGLRLIYFSYDVKMKEKGDIPEGYSVSREKKERFSLILESASTNQTSMYLCASSPTGYTDTQYFGPGTRLTVL.

The chain couples TRBV9 to TRBJ2-4; TRBD2 matches 8 bases. V lost 0 bases, J lost 0 bases, and 20 bases stayed unmatched. The CDR3 length is 22 residues. Looked up from germline, CDR1 is SGDLS and CDR2 is YYNGEE. CDR3 loop: CASSVVERREDSLREAKNIQYF. The CDR3 DNA is TGTGCCAGCAGCGTAGTAGAGAGGCGGGAGGACAGTTTACGGGAAGCCAAAAACATTCAGTACTTC.

The chain links TRBV5-1 to TRBJ2-1; TRBD2 aligns across 8 bases. The CDR3 contains 18 residues. The V gene's germline CDR1 is SGHRS and CDR2 YFSETQ. Trimming took 4 bases from V and 2 from J; bases not matched to a gene: 14. CDR3 loop: CASSPNRGETSAYNEQFF. In nucleotides, the CDR3 is TGCGCCAGCAGCCCCAATCGGGGGGAGACTAGCGCCTACAATGAGCAGTTCTTC.

The genes are TRBV18 and TRBJ2-1; 10 bases fit TRBD2. The germline CDR1 and CDR2 sequences are KGHSH and LQKENI. CDR3 size: 15 residues. V dropped 3 bases and J dropped 7; count of bases not matched to a gene: 6. The CDR3 reads CASSPGLALGNEQFF. The DNA for the CDR3 is TGTGCCAGCTCACCGGGACTAGCGCTTGGGAATGAGCAGTTCTTC.